The 8 T cell receptor beta chains below all came from one sample that was sequenced in a study of blood T cells in healthy people across ages. Next came a second PCR, run for 7 to 11 cycles, which used a sample-barcoded 5' primer along with a J-beta primer mix. TCRdb re-analysed the 5' RACE reads in MiXCR, keeping a single row per CDR3 protein. The table includes about 730,000 distinct CDR3 sequences, roughly 47% detected once. Sequencing input: blood. All receptors come from a woman aged 60-70 years in good health.

The sample holds a few counts of this clonotype. The chain employs TRBV20-1 and TRBJ2-3; possible D gene TRBD2, 6 bases. Germline loops: CDR1 DFQATT, CDR2 SNEGSKA (reference sequence). The CDR3 has 15 residues. The V and J ends lost 1 base and 0 bases respectively, with 11 bases between them. In DNA, the CDR3 is TGCAGTGCTAGAGCCCCGGGGACTAGCACAGATACGCAGTATTTT. Its protein is CSARAPGTSTDTQYF.

The chain recombines TRBV3-1 with TRBJ2-1; D gene unclear. The CDR3 totals 17 residues. Deletions cut 4 bases from V and 5 bases from J, with 21 bases between. CDR1 LGHDT and CDR2 YNNKEL come from the germline V gene (reference sequence). CDR3 amino acids: CASSRGMEPTEHNEQFF. CDR3 sequence (DNA): TGTGCCAGCAGCCGGGGAATGGAGCCGACCGAGCACAATGAGCAGTTCTTC.

This clonotype was seen a handful of times. V and J are TRBV11-2 and TRBJ1-1; no clear D. The CDR3 has 13 residues. V was shortened by 1 base and J by 10 bases, with 13 bases between the two germline ends. The V gene's germline CDR1 is SGHAT and CDR2 FQNNGV. The CDR3 here is CASSLADGGVAFF. The DNA of the CDR3 is TGTGCCAGCAGCTTAGCCGACGGTGGTGTAGCTTTCTTT.

The V and J genes are TRBV6-5 and TRBJ2-7; 10 bases fit TRBD2. The CDR3 sequence is 13 residues long. J was trimmed by 11 bases and V by 7 bases; bases with no gene match: 11. From germline, CDR1 is MNHEY and CDR2 SVGAGI. As DNA, the CDR3 is TGTGCCAGCACTGAGCGGGGGGGCTCCCGTAAGTACTTC. Its protein is CASTERGGSRKYF.

A single count supports this clonotype. The chain uses TRBV30 and TRBJ1-2, with 9 bases identical to TRBD1. V dropped 8 bases and J dropped 2; count of bases not matched to a gene: 12. Germline CDR1 is GTSNPN and CDR2 is SVGIG (reference sequence). The CDR3 is 15 amino acids. CDR3: CAVTKPGQGNYGYTF. Here the CDR3 DNA reads TGTGCCGTAACCAAACCGGGACAGGGAAACTATGGCTACACCTTC.

There are a few counts of this clonotype. The CDR3 loop reads CASTKSGPPYEQYF. The CDR3, as DNA: TGTGCCAGCACCAAAAGCGGGCCCCCCTACGAGCAGTACTTC. J is TRBJ2-7 and V is TRBV6-2 or TRBV6-3, with D possibly being TRBD2 (6 bases). Germline CDR1 is MNHEY and CDR2 is SVGEGT. CDR3 length: 14 residues. V was clipped by 7 bases and J by 2 bases, with 15 bases between them.

The chain uses TRBV9 and TRBJ2-7; D is possibly TRBD2 (6 bases). Germline CDR1 SGDLS, CDR2 YYNGEE. Trimming cost V 0 bases and J 4 bases, with 11 bases left between them. CDR3 length: 14 residues. The CDR3 sequence is CASSVGRGEYEQYF. Here the CDR3 DNA reads TGTGCCAGCAGCGTAGGGAGGGGAGAGTACGAGCAGTACTTC.

J is TRBJ1-2 and V is TRBV12-3 or TRBV12-4, with 8 nucleotides matching TRBD1. Trimming took 4 bases from V and 3 from J; bases not matched to a gene: 7. CDR3 length equals 15 residues. CDR3 nucleotide sequence: TGTGCCAGCAGTTCCCGACAGGGGCTTTACTATGGCTACACCTTC. This translates into CASSSRQGLYYGYTF.